The 6 T cell receptor beta chains listed next were all sequenced from one sample in a study of monozygotic twins with inflammatory bowel disease. From its re-call of the 5' RACE reads, TCRdb lists each CDR3 protein once, without DNA. With about 450,000 distinct CDR3 sequences in the sample, the ten largest clones hold 2% to 2.5%. Sequencing was carried out using blood. These receptors were taken from a human donor with ulcerative colitis or Crohn's disease, or a healthy co-twin of an affected twin (not recorded which).

This sequence joins TRBV11-2 and TRBJ1-4; no DNA is available, so the TRBD1 call from TCRdb remains unchecked. Germline CDR1 reads SGHAT; CDR2 reads FQNNGV. The CDR3 extends over 13 amino acids. The CDR3 loop is CASSSIPAGKLFF.

The gene calls are TRBV20-1 and TRBJ2-4; TCRdb gives TRBD2 as the D gene, but with no DNA this cannot be confirmed. Germline CDR1 DFQATT, CDR2 SNEGSKA (reference sequence). The CDR3 length is 18 residues. CDR3 amino acids: CSAADTLVSGRVRNIQYF.

The CDR3 here is CASSVEPSETQHF. This chain joins TRBV9 and TRBJ2-5; TCRdb's D call, TRBD2, is unchecked because there is no DNA. Germline assignment: CDR1 SGDLS and CDR2 YYNGEE. The CDR3 length is 13 residues.

The chain employs TRBV5-4 and TRBJ2-3. CDR3 length: 14 residues. The germline CDR1 and CDR2 sequences are SGHNT and YYREEE (reference sequence). The CDR3 loop is CASSLDYFTDTQYF.

The CDR3 protein is CASSQFQYGYTF. V usage is TRBV3-1 and J usage is TRBJ1-2. The CDR3 consists of 12 residues. Germline CDR1 and CDR2: LGHDT and YNNKEL (reference sequence).

The chain combines TRBV5-5 with TRBJ1-5. CDR1 is SGHKS, CDR2 YYEKEE, per germline (reference sequence). This CDR3 spans 14 amino acids. The CDR3 sequence is CASSSREGGQPQHF.